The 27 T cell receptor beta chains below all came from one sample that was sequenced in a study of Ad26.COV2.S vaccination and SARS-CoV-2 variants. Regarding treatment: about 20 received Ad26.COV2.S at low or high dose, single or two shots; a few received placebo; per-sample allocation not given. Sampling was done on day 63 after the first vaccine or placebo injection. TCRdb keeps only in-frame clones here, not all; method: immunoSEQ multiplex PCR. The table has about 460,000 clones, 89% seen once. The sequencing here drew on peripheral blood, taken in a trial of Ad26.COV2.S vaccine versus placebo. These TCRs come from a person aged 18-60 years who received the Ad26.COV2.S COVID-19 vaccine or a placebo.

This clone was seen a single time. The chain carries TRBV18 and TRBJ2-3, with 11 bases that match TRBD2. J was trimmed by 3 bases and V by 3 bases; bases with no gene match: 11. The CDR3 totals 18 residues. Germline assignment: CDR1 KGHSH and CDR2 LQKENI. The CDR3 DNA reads TGTGCCAGCTCACCCCAACCCCCACTAGCGGGGGATACAGATACGCAGTATTTT. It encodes CASSPQPPLAGDTDTQYF.

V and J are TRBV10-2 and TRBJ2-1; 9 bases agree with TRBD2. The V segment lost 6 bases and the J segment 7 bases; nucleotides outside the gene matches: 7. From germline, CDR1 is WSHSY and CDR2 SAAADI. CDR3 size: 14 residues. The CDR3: CASRASGTGNEQFF. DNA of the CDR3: TGCGCCAGCAGGGCTAGCGGGACGGGGAATGAGCAGTTCTTC.

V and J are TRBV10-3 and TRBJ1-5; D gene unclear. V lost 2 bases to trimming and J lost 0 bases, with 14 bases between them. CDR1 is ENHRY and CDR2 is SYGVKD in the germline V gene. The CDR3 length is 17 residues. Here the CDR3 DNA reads TGTGCCATCAGTGAGGAGCAGGCTGCTAATAGCAATCAGCCCCAGCATTTT. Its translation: CAISEEQAANSNQPQHF.

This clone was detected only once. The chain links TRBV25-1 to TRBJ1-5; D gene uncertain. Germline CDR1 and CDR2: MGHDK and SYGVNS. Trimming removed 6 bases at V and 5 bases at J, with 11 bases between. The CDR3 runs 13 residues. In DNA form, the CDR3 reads TGTGCCAGCAGCCGGGGAAACCATCAGCCCCAGCATTTT. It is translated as CASSRGNHQPQHF.

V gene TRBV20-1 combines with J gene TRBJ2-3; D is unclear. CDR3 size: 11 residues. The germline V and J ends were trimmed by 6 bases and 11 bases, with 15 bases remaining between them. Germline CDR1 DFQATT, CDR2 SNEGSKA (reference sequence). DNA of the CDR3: TGCAGTGCCCTACAAAGGACGGGGCAGTATTTT. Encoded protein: CSALQRTGQYF.

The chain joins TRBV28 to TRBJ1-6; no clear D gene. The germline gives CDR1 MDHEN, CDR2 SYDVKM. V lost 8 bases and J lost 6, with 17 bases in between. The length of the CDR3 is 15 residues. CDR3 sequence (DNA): TGTGCCAGCCACACGCTGGGCCTGGGTAATTCACCCCTCCACTTT. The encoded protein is CASHTLGLGNSPLHF.

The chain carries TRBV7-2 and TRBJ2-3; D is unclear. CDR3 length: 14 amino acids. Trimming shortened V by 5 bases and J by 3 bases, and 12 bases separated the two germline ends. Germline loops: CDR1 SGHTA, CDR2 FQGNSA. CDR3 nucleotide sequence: TGTGCCAGCAGCCCCATGTATGGGACAGATACGCAGTATTTT. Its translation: CASSPMYGTDTQYF.

The CDR3 loop reads CASSAVGRANSPLHF. The CDR3, as DNA: TGTGCCAGCAGCGCTGTTGGCAGGGCTAATTCACCCCTCCACTTT. V is TRBV9 and J is TRBJ1-6; perhaps TRBD1 as D (5 bases). The CDR3 is 15 amino acids. Trimming removed 3 bases at V and 6 bases at J, with 13 bases between. Per the germline V gene, CDR1 is SGDLS and CDR2 is YYNGEE.

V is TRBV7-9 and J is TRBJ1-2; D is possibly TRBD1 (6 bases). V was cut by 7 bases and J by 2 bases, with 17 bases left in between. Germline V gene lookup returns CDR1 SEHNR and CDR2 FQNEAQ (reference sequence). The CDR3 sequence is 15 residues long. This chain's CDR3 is CASTPRDTKNYGYTF. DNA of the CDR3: TGTGCCAGCACCCCCCGGGACACGAAGAACTATGGCTACACCTTC.

The CDR3, as DNA: TGCGCCAGCAGCCCGGGTACGTCCTGGGACACTGAAGCTTTCTTT. The encoded protein is CASSPGTSWDTEAFF. The chain links TRBV5-1 to TRBJ1-1; D gene unclear. CDR3 size: 15 residues. V was shortened by 4 bases and J by 3 bases, with 16 bases between the two germline ends. Germline CDR1 and CDR2: SGHRS and YFSETQ.

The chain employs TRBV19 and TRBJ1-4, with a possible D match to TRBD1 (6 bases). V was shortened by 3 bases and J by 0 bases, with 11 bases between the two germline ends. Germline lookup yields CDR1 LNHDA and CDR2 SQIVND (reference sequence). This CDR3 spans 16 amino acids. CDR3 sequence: CASSMGTSTTNEKLFF. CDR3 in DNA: TGTGCCAGTAGTATGGGGACAAGTACAACTAATGAAAAACTGTTTTTT.

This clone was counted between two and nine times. The CDR3 protein is CASSPPSGYEQYF. The CDR3 nucleotides read TGTGCCAGCTCACCACCTTCCGGCTACGAGCAGTACTTC. V usage is TRBV18 and J usage is TRBJ2-7; D not resolved. The V end lost 0 bases, the J end lost 3 bases, and 6 bases lay between the germline ends. Germline V gene data show CDR1 as KGHSH and CDR2 as LQKENI. The CDR3 is 13 amino acids.

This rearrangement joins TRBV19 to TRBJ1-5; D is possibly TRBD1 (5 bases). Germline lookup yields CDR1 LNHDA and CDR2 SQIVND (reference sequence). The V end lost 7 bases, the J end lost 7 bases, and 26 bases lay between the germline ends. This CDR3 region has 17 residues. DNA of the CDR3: TGTGCCAGTACTCGCGAGCCTTGGTCAGGGATCATGCAGCCCCAGCATTTT. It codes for CASTREPWSGIMQPQHF. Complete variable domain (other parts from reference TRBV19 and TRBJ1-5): DGGITQSPKYLFRKEGQNVTLSCEQNLNHDAMYWYRQDPGQGLRLIYYSQIVNDFQKGDIAEGYSVSREKKESFPLTVTSAQKNPTAFYLCASTREPWSGIMQPQHFGDGTRLSIL.

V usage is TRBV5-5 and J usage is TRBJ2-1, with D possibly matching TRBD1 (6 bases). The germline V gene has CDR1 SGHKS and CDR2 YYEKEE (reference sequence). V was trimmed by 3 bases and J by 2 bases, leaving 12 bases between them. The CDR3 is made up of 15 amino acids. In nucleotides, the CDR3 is TGTGCCAGCAGCTCAAACAGGGTTACCTACAATGAGCAGTTCTTC. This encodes CASSSNRVTYNEQFF.

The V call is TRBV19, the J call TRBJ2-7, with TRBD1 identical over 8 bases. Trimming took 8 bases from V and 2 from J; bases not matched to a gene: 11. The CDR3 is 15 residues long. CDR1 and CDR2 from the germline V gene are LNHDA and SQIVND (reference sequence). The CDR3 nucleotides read TGTGCCAGTTCGAGTGCAGGGGGCTTTACCTACGAGCAGTACTTC. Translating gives CASSSAGGFTYEQYF. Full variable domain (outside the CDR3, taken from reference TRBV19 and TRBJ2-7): DGGITQSPKYLFRKEGQNVTLSCEQNLNHDAMYWYRQDPGQGLRLIYYSQIVNDFQKGDIAEGYSVSREKKESFPLTVTSAQKNPTAFYLCASSSAGGFTYEQYFGPGTRLTVT.

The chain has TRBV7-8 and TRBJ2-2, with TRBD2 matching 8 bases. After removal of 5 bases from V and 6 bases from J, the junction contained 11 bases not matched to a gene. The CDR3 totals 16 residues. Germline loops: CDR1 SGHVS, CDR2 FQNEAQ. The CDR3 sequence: CASSPRGAGEAGELFF. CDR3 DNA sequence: TGTGCCAGCAGCCCCCGTGGAGCGGGGGAGGCCGGGGAGCTGTTTTTT.

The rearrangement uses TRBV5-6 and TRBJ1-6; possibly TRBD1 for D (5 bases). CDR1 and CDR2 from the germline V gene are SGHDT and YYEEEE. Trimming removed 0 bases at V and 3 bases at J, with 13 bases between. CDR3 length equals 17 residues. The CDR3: CASSLDLGEIYNSPLHF. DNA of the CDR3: TGTGCCAGCAGCTTGGATTTGGGGGAGATCTATAATTCACCCCTCCACTTT. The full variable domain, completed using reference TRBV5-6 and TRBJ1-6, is DAGVTQSPTHLIKTRGQQVTLRCSPKSGHDTVSWYQQALGQGPQFIFQYYEEEERQRGNFPDRFSGHQFPNYSSELNVNALLLGDSALYLCASSLDLGEIYNSPLHFGNGTRLTVT.

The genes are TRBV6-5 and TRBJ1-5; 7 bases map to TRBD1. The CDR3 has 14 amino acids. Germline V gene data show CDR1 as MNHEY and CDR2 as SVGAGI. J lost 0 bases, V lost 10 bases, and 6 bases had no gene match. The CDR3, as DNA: TGTGCCACCCGGACAGGAAATAGCAATCAGCCCCAGCATTTT. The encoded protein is CATRTGNSNQPQHF.

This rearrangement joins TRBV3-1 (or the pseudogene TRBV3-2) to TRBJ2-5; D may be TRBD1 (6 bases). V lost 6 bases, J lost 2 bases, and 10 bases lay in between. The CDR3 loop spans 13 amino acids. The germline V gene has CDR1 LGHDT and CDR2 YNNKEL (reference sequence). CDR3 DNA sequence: TGTGCCAGCAGGAATCAGGGGCAAGAGACCCAGTACTTC. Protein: CASRNQGQETQYF.

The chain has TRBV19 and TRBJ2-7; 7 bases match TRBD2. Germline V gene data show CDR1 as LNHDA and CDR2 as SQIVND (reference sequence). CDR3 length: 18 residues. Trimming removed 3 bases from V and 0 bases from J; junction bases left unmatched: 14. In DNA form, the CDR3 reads TGTGCCAGTAGTATTTATCCCTGGACGAGGGAGGGCTCCTACGAGCAGTACTTC. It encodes CASSIYPWTREGSYEQYF. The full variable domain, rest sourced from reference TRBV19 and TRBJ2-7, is DGGITQSPKYLFRKEGQNVTLSCEQNLNHDAMYWYRQDPGQGLRLIYYSQIVNDFQKGDIAEGYSVSREKKESFPLTVTSAQKNPTAFYLCASSIYPWTREGSYEQYFGPGTRLTVT.

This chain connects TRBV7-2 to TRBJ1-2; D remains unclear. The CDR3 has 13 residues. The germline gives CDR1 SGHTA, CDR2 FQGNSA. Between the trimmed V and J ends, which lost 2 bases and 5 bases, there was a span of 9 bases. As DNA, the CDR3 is TGTGCCAGCAGCTTACTAGGGAATTATGGCTACACCTTC. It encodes CASSLLGNYGYTF.

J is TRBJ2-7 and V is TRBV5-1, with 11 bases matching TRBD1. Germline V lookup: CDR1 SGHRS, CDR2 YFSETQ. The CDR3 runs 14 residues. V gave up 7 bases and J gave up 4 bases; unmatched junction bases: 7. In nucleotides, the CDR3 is TGCGCCAGCCGGCTTGGGACAGGGGGTTACGAGCAGTACTTC. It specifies CASRLGTGGYEQYF.

The CDR3 DNA is TGTGCCAGCAGCTATACGGGGTTCACCGGGGAGCTGTTTTTT. As protein: CASSYTGFTGELFF. V and J are TRBV7-3 and TRBJ2-2; TRBD2 might be the D (5 bases). Germline V gene sequence: CDR1 SGHTA, CDR2 FQGTGA. This CDR3 is 14 amino acids long. Trimming cost V 4 bases and J 4 bases, with 10 bases left between them.

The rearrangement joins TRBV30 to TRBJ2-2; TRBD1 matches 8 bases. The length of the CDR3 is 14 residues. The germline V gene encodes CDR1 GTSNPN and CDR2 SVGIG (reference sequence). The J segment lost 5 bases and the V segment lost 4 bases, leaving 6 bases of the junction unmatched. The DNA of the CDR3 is TGTGCCTGGACACCCAGGGGGCTGACCGGGGAGCTGTTTTTT. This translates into CAWTPRGLTGELFF.

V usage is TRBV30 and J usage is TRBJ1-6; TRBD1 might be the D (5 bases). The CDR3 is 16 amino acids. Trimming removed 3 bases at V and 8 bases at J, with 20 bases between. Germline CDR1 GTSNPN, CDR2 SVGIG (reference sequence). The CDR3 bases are TGTGCCTGGAGCTCAGGGTTATCGGGTCCCCATTCACCCCTCCACTTT. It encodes CAWSSGLSGPHSPLHF. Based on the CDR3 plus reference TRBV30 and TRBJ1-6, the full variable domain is SQTIHQWPATLVQPVGSPLSLECTVEGTSNPNLYWYRQAAGRGLQLLFYSVGIGQISSEVPQNLSASRPQDRQFILSSKKLLLSDSGFYLCAWSSGLSGPHSPLHFGNGTRLTVT.

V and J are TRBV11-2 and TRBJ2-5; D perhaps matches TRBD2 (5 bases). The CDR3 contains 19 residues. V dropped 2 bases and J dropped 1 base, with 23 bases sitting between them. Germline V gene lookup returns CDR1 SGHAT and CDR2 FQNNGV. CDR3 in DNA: TGTGCCAGCAGCTTATTCAGTTCCCCTCTCGGGGTAGCCCAAGAGACCCAGTACTTC. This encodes CASSLFSSPLGVAQETQYF.

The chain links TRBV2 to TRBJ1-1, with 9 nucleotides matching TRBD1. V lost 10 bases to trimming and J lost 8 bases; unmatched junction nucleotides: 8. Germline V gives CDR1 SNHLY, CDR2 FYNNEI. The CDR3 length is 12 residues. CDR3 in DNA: TGTGCCACCGGGCTCGGGACAGGGGAAGCTTTCTTT. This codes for CATGLGTGEAFF.